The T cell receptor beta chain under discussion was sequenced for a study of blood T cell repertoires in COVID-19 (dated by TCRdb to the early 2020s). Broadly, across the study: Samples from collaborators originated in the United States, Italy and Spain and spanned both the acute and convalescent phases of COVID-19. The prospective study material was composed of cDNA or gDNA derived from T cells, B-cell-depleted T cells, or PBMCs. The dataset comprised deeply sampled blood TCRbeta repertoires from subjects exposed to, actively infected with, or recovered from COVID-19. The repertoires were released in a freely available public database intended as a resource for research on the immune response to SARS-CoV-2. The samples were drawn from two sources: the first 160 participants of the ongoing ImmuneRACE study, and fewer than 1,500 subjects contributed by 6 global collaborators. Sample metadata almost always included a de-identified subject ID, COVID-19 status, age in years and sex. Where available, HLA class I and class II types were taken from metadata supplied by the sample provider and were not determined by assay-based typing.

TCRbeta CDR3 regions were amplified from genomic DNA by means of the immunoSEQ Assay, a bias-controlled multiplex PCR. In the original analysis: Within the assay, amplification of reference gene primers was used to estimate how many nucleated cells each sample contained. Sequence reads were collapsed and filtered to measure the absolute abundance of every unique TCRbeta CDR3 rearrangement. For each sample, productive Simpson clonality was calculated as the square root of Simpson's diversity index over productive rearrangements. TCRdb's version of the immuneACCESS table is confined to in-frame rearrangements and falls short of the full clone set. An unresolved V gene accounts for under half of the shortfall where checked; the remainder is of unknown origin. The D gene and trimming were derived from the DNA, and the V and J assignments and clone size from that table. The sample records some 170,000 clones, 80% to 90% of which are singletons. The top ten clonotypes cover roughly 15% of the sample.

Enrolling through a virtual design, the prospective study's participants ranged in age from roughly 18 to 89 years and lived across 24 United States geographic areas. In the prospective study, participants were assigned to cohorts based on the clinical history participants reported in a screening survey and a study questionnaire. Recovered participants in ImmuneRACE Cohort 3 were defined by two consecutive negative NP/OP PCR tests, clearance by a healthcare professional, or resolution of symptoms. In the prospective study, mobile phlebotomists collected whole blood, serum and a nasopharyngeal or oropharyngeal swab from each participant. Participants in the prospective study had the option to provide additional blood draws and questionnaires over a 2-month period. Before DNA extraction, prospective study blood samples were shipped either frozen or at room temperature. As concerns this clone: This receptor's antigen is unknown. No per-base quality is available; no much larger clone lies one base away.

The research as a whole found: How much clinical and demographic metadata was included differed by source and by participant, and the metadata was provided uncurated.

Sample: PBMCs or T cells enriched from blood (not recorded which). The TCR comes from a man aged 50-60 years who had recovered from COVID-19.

The CDR3 sequence is CASRQTGARANYGYTF. The bases are TGTGCCAGCAGACAGACAGGGGCCCGAGCTAACTATGGCTACACCTTC. The sequence links TRBV3-1 (or the pseudogene TRBV3-2) to TRBJ1-2; TRBD1 fits 8 bases in the junction. CDR1 and CDR2 were assigned from the germline V gene (reference sequence) as LGHDT and YNNKEL. V is cut back by 6 bases and J by 0 bases, with 9 bases in the junction unmatched. The CDR3 goes from the cysteine to the phenylalanine over 16 residues. Solely the CDR3 DNA is kept, with 48 bases framed from the first base.